The source of this T cell receptor beta chain is a study of cytomegalovirus exposure and HLA in healthy donors. About this clone itself: Its target is not known.

From germline, CDR1 is MGHRA and CDR2 YSYEKL. Deletions cut 1 base from V and 3 bases from J, with 13 bases between. CDR3 length: 16 amino acids. Vbeta (60) and Jbeta (13) primers were used in the PCR. Here immunoSEQ multiplex PCR was the method, and the copy in TCRdb shows in-frame clones only, minus some. The sample holds about 120,000 clones, around 81% seen once. The study, taken as a whole, reports: In presence/absence analyses, roughly uniform sequencing depth across donors was assumed.

The clonotype was recovered from a woman aged 35 to 49 in good health and CMV-seronegative. Sequenced material: PBMCs. This rearrangement joins TRBV4-1 to TRBJ1-5; D possibly corresponds to TRBD1 (6 bases). CDR3 DNA sequence: TGCGCCAGCAGCCAAGGTTCAGGGGCTAACAATCAGCCCCAGCATTTT. It yields the protein CASSQGSGANNQPQHF.